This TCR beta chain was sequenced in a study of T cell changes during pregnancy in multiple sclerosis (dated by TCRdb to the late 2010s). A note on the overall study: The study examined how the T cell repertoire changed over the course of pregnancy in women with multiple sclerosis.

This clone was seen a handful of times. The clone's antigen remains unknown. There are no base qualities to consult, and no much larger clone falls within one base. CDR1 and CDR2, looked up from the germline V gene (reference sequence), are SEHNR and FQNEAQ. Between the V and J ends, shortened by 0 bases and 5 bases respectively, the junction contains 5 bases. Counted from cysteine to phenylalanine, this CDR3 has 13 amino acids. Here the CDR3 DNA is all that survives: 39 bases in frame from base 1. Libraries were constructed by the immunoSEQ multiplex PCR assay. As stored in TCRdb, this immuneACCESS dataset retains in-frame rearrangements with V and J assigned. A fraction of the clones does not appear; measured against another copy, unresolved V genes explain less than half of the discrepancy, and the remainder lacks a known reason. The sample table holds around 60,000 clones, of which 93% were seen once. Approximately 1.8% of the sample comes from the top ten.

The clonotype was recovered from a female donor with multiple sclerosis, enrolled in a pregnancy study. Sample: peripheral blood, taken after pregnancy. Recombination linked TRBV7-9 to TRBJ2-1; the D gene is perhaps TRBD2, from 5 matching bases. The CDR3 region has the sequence CASSLAGDNEQFF. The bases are TGTGCCAGCAGCTTAGCGGGAGACAATGAGCAGTTCTTC.